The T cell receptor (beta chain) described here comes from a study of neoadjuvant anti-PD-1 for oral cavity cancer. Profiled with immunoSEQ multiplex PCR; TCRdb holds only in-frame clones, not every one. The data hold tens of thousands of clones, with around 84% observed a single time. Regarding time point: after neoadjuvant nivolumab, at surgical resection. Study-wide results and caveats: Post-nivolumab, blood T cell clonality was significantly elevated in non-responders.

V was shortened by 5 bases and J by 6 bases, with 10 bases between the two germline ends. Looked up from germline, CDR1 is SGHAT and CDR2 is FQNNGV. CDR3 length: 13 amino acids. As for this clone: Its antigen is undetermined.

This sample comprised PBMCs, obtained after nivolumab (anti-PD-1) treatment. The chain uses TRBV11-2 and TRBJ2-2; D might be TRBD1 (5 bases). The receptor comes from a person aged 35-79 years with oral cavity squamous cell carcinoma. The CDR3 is CASSKQGPGELFF. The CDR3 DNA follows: TGTGCCAGCAGCAAGCAGGGTCCCGGGGAGCTGTTTTTT.